This T cell receptor (beta chain) was obtained from a study of vaccination effects on CD4 cells after COVID-19. The data were produced by immunoSEQ multiplex PCR, yet TCRdb's version contains in-frame clones alone and is incomplete. Of 70,000 or so clones in the sample, around 67% were seen once. Researchers isolated CD4+ T cells once about eleven days of culture had elapsed. The participants, recipients of two vaccine doses, got either BNT162b2 or mRNA-1273. Germline V gene data show CDR1 as SNHLY and CDR2 as FYNNEI. Between the trimmed V and J ends, which lost 4 bases and 8 bases, there was a span of 17 bases. The CDR3 is 14 amino acids. Study findings and constraints: Clones of infection and vaccine origin contracted markedly late after vaccination.

This clone was picked up a small number of times. What it binds is unknown. The starting material was CD4+ T cells from PBMCs cultured without peptide, obtained after COVID-19 vaccination. This TCR came from a human donor who received a COVID-19 vaccine. V is TRBV2 and J is TRBJ1-2; maybe TRBD1 (5 bases). CDR3 amino acids: CASSVGRQSGGYTF. CDR3 in DNA: TGTGCCAGCAGTGTGGGAAGACAGTCTGGAGGCTACACCTTC.